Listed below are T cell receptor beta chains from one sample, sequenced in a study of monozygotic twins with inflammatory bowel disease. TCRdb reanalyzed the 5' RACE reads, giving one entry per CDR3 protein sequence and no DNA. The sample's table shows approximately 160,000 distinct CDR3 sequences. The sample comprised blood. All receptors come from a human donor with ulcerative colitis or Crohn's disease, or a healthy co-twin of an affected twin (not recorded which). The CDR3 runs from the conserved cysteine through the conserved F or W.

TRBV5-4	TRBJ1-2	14	CASTPRGAVTGYTF
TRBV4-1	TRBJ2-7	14	CASSQRQGPYEQYF
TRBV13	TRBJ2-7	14	CASSLGPFPYEQYF
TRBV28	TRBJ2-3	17	CASSYGRGLAGADTQYF
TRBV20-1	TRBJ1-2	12	CSDDPGTYGYTF
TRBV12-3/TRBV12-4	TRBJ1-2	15	CASSLVGRGGYGYTF
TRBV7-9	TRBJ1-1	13	CASSWGQETWAFF
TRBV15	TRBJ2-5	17	CATSRGGTLSRQETQYF
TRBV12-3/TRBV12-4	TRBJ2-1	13	CASSGTGRNEQFF
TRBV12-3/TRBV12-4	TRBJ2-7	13	CASSTSGAYEQYF
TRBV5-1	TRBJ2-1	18	CASSLARLAGGPYNEQFF
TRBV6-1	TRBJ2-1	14	CASDDLSSYNEQFF
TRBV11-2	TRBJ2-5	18	CASSPTPRLADIQETQYF
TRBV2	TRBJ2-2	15	CASGLAGVSTGELFF
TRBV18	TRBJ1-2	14	CASSPFGTLYGYTF